This TCR beta chain derives from a study of beta chain features in type 1 diabetes. General study results and limits: TCRB rearrangement may or may not be influenced by HLA type; here this remained unresolved. All four CD4+ subsets from Type 1 diabetes patients carried moderately but significantly shorter TCRB CDR3s.

Expressed TCRB transcripts were sequenced because the isolated RNA had all been reverse transcribed beforehand. TCRdb's copy holds only in-frame clones and misses some; the assay was immunoSEQ multiplex PCR. The sample shows under 50,000 clones, 65% to 70% of them seen only once. Comment on this clone: Its antigen remains unknown.

Cell sorting via CD45RO/CCR7/CD25/CD127/CD95/CD27 was performed to obtain CD4+ naive, central memory, regulatory and stem cell-like memory cells. The receptor comes from a woman younger than 30 with type 1 diabetes. The sample comprised Tregs from blood.

CDR3 nucleotides: TGTGCCAGCAGTAGAAGGAGTGAAGCTTTCTTT. Its translation is CASSRRSEAFF. The chain has TRBV5-6 and TRBJ1-1; D ambiguous. V was trimmed by 5 bases and J by 7 bases, leaving 9 bases between them. CDR1 SGHDT and CDR2 YYEEEE come from the germline V gene. The CDR3 extends over 11 amino acids.